This T cell receptor (beta chain) was obtained from a study of blood T cell repertoires in COVID-19. Study background: The cDNA or gDNA used as material had been derived from T cells, B-cell-depleted T cells, or PBMCs.

Assay: immunoSEQ multiplex PCR; the TCRdb copy retains only in-frame clones and omits some. Counted here are around 200,000 clones, 70% to 80% occurring once; the ten biggest clones make up approximately 6%. It was during active infection that Seattle patients were enrolled and then longitudinally followed. CDR3 length equals 14 residues. Germline V gives CDR1 ENHRY, CDR2 SYGVKD. V lost 6 bases and J 4 bases, leaving 16 bases between the germline ends. Sequenced material: peripheral blood. V gene TRBV10-3 combines with J gene TRBJ2-7; D is perhaps TRBD1 (6 bases). The TCR originated in a woman in her forties with COVID-19, enrolled during active disease. Here the CDR3 DNA reads TGTGCCATCAGGGGGGACACCAGGGCGTACGAGCAGTACTTC. This encodes CAIRGDTRAYEQYF.